The 25 T cell receptor beta chains in this list originate from one sample, sequenced in a study of T cell clonality in common variable immunodeficiency. Sequenced by immunoSEQ multiplex PCR; TCRdb stores in-frame clones only, minus some. This sample has tens of thousands of clones, each found more than once. The sequenced sample was peripheral blood mononuclear cells. Source of these receptors: a person aged 18 to 75 in good health.

This clone was picked up a small number of times. The CDR3 reads CASSPGQGGTGELFF. CDR3 bases read: TGTGCCAGCTCACCAGGGCAGGGCGGCACCGGGGAG. The chain employs TRBV18 and TRBJ2-2, with D perhaps matching TRBD1 (5 bases). The read ends 3 residues early relative to the CDR3; the germline J gene fills the gap. In germline, CDR1 is KGHSH, CDR2 LQKENI. CDR3 length: 15 amino acids. With 2 bases removed from V and 4 bases from J, the gap between germline ends came to 11 bases.

This clone was seen a few times. The read is 3 residues too short to cover the CDR3 end, so that end is filled in from the germline J gene. The chain is built from TRBV6-4 and TRBJ2-5, with D perhaps TRBD2 (6 bases). From germline, CDR1 is MRHNA and CDR2 SNTAGT. The CDR3 spans 15 residues. Trimming stripped 3 bases from V and 5 bases from J, with 16 bases between. The CDR3 loop reads CASSETMGTGETQYF. The sequenced CDR3 bases are TGTGCCAGCAGTGAGACTATGGGGACTGGCGAGACC.

Note on this clone: From the germline J gene comes the end of the CDR3, since the read stops 3 residues before it. The rearrangement joins TRBV18 to TRBJ1-2; D is perhaps TRBD1 (6 bases). Between the trimmed V and J ends, which lost 6 bases and 6 bases, there was a span of 11 bases. The CDR3 loop spans 12 amino acids. Germline CDR1 is KGHSH and CDR2 is LQKENI. CDR3 sequence reads: CASSLQGDGYTF. The part of the CDR3 DNA that was read is TGTGCCAGCTCCCTACAGGGAGATGGC. Combining the CDR3 with reference TRBV18 and TRBJ1-2 gives the whole variable domain NAGVMQNPRHLVRRRGQEARLRCSPMKGHSHVYWYRQLPEEGLKFMVYLQKENIIDESGMPKERFSAEFPKEGPSILRIQQVVRGDSAAYFCASSLQGDGYTFGSGTRLTVV.

This clone was seen at least ten times. The CDR3 end is not reached by the read, which stops 3 residues before it; the germline J gene fills it in. The chain is built from TRBV7-2 and TRBJ2-7; TRBD1 is a possible D gene (6 bases). Germline-derived CDR1 and CDR2 are SGHTA and FQGNSA. V was shortened by 6 bases and J by 2 bases, with 17 bases between the two germline ends. This CDR3 spans 15 amino acids. The CDR3 bases that were read are TGTGCCAGCAGAAAGGACAGCTTCATCACCTACGAG. It codes for CASRKDSFITYE. The entire CDR3 protein is CASRKDSFITYEQYF.

This clone occurred many times. The read stops 3 residues short of the end of the CDR3; the missing end is completed from the germline J gene. The chain joins TRBV5-6 to TRBJ2-5; the match to TRBD2 covers 9 bases. The CDR3 is 14 residues long. Looked up from germline, CDR1 is SGHDT and CDR2 is YYEEEE. V shed 5 bases, J shed 5 bases, and the junction held 7 bases outside the gene matches. The part of the CDR3 DNA that was read is TGTGCCAGCAGGGTAGCGGGGGTCCGGGAGACC. It encodes CASRVAGVRET. The entire CDR3 protein reads CASRVAGVRETQYF.

This clone was detected many times. The read terminates 3 residues before the CDR3 end, so the remaining end is supplied by the germline J gene. The gene calls are TRBV30 and TRBJ1-2; TRBD1 is a possible D gene (5 bases). V dropped 0 bases and J dropped 2 bases, with 10 bases sitting between them. CDR3 length equals 14 residues. Germline CDR1 is GTSNPN and CDR2 is SVGIG (reference sequence). The sequenced CDR3 bases are TGTGCCTGGAGTGTGCAGGGTCCCAACTATGGC. Its translation is CAWSVQGPNYG. The CDR3 in its entirety is CAWSVQGPNYGYTF.

This clone was counted many times. The CDR3 end is not reached by the read, which stops 3 residues before it; the germline J gene fills it in. The chain carries TRBV6-2 or TRBV6-3 and TRBJ1-2, with TRBD1 matching over 7 bases. From germline, CDR1 is MNHEY and CDR2 SVGEGT. The CDR3 consists of 12 residues. V shed 8 bases and J 2 bases; nucleotides not matched to a gene: 2. CDR3 region: CASVTGNYGYTF. CDR3 bases read: TGTGCCAGCGTGACAGGGAACTATGGC.

This clone is termed medium-sized. The covered CDR3 bases are TGCAGTGCTGGAGTGGTTGAGGGGGTCTCAGGT. Its protein product is CSAGVVEGVSG. The complete CDR3 reads CSAGVVEGVSGQYF. The chain is built from TRBV20-1 and TRBJ2-4; the D gene is possibly TRBD1 (6 bases). The read falls 3 residues short of the CDR3 end, and the missing part is taken from the germline J gene. The CDR3 has 14 amino acids. Germline V gene sequence: CDR1 DFQATT, CDR2 SNEGSKA (reference sequence).

This clone was seen ten or more times. Sequencing ends 3 residues short of the CDR3 end; the germline J gene provides the rest. The chain carries TRBV18 and TRBJ2-1; D may correspond to TRBD1 or TRBD2 (5 bases each). CDR3 length equals 16 residues. V was trimmed by 2 bases and J by 3 bases, leaving 14 bases between them. Germline CDR1 and CDR2: KGHSH and LQKENI. CDR3 sequence: CASSPVVEGLYNEQFF. The covered CDR3 bases are TGTGCCAGCTCACCAGTGGTTGAGGGGCTCTACAATGAG.

Many counts were recorded for this clone. Coverage ceases 3 residues before the CDR3 finishes, and the germline J gene fills in the end. This chain uses TRBV7-8 with TRBJ2-7; D is ambiguous. The CDR3 contains 14 residues. V lost 5 bases, J lost 0 bases, and 11 bases lay in between. CDR1 SGHVS and CDR2 FQNEAQ come from the germline V gene. The sequenced CDR3 bases are TGTGCCAGCAGCGCTAAAGAGAGCTCCTACGAG. This translates into CASSAKESSYE. The full CDR3 protein reads CASSAKESSYEQYF.

This clone was seen ten or more times. The read ends 3 residues before the CDR3 terminus; that terminus is restored from the germline J gene. The chain recombines TRBV30 with TRBJ2-3; the D gene is possibly TRBD1 (5 bases). The V end was cut by 2 bases, the J end by 1 base, with 13 bases between. CDR1 GTSNPN and CDR2 SVGIG come from the germline V gene (reference sequence). The CDR3 sequence is 15 residues long. The sequenced CDR3 bases are TGTGCCTGGAGTCCTCTGGGGCGAGGCACAGATACG. It encodes CAWSPLGRGTDT. The whole CDR3 region reads CAWSPLGRGTDTQYF.

This clone was seen many times. The read ends 3 residues early relative to the CDR3; the germline J gene fills the gap. The chain joins TRBV20-1 to TRBJ1-2; D is unclear. The CDR3 contains 13 residues. CDR1 is DFQATT, CDR2 SNEGSKA, per germline (reference sequence). CDR3 protein: CSASLGDASDYTF. The sequenced CDR3 bases are TGCAGTGCTAGTCTCGGGGATGCCAGTGAC.

Points on this clone: The CDR3 end is not reached by the read, which stops 3 residues before it; the germline J gene fills it in. J is TRBJ2-7 and V is TRBV20-1; D not resolved. The CDR3 totals 14 residues. CDR1 is DFQATT, CDR2 SNEGSKA, per germline (reference sequence). The ends were cut back, 2 bases at V and 1 base at J, with 12 bases in the middle. Incomplete CDR3 DNA: TGCAGTGCTAGACCCGTTTACCGGTCCTACGAG. Its translation is CSARPVYRSYE. The CDR3 in its entirety is CSARPVYRSYEQYF.

This clone appeared many times. Read sequence stops 3 residues before the CDR3 end, and the germline J gene provides the missing end. The sample has other DNA sequences that encode this CDR3 too. The chain combines TRBV11-3 with TRBJ2-5, with 8 positions matching TRBD2. Losses at the gene ends were 5 bases for V and 5 bases for J; bases not matched to a gene: 4. The CDR3 is made up of 13 amino acids. From germline, CDR1 is SGHNT and CDR2 YENEEA. CDR3 region: CASSLGGAETQYF. Partial CDR3 DNA: TGTGCCAGCAGCCTCGGGGGGGCCGAGACC.

On this clone itself: Read coverage stops 3 residues before the CDR3 terminus; the germline J gene supplies the remainder. The J gene is TRBJ1-1, the V gene TRBV19; TRBD1 matches 8 bases. The CDR3 is 13 residues long. Per the germline V gene, CDR1 is LNHDA and CDR2 is SQIVND (reference sequence). CDR3: CASKGTGLTEAFF. Incomplete CDR3 DNA: TGTGCCAGTAAGGGGACAGGATTAACCGAA.

This clone was observed many times. The read ends 3 residues early relative to the CDR3; the germline J gene fills the gap. J is TRBJ2-3 and V is TRBV7-8; D gene ambiguous. Trimming pared 1 base from V and 6 bases from J, leaving 14 bases between. The length of the CDR3 is 15 residues. CDR1 is SGHVS, CDR2 FQNEAQ, per germline. The CDR3: CASSLVDVGSDTQYF. The sequenced CDR3 bases are TGTGCCAGCAGCTTAGTAGACGTCGGGTCGGATACG.

This clone occurred many times. The read halts 3 residues ahead of the CDR3 end, with the missing end drawn from the germline J gene. This chain connects TRBV5-1 to TRBJ2-7; tentative D call: TRBD2 (5 bases). Trimming cost V 6 bases and J 3 bases, with 16 bases left between them. The germline V gene encodes CDR1 SGHRS and CDR2 YFSETQ. The CDR3 loop spans 14 amino acids. CDR3 DNA, as far as it was read: TGCGCCAGCACCCCCGTGACTACCGGCTACGAG. Translating it yields CASTPVTTGYE. The whole CDR3 protein reads CASTPVTTGYEQYF.

This clone was observed at least ten times. The read halts 3 residues ahead of the CDR3 end, with the missing end drawn from the germline J gene. The chain recombines TRBV20-1 with TRBJ2-1, with 10 bases that match TRBD2. From germline, CDR1 is DFQATT and CDR2 SNEGSKA (reference sequence). The ends lost 0 bases at V and 6 bases at J; junction bases unmatched: 5. The length of the CDR3 is 15 residues. CDR3 bases read: TGCAGTGCTAGAGATTTGCAGCGGGGGGGCAATGAG. This translates into CSARDLQRGGNE. The complete CDR3 protein is CSARDLQRGGNEQFF.

This clone was counted many times. The CDR3 region is CAWFGGHTEAFF. Incomplete CDR3 DNA: TGTGCCTGGTTTGGGGGCCACACTGAA. The V gene is TRBV30, the J gene TRBJ1-1; weak D call: TRBD1 (6 bases). The read falls 3 residues short of the CDR3 end, and the missing part is taken from the germline J gene. V lost 5 bases, J lost 3 bases, and 10 bases lay in between. The CDR3 totals 12 residues. The germline V gene has CDR1 GTSNPN and CDR2 SVGIG (reference sequence).

This clone has just a few counts. The read finishes 3 residues shy of the CDR3 end, and the germline J gene is used to complete it. The genes are TRBV6-1 and TRBJ2-3, with D perhaps matching TRBD2 (7 bases). CDR3 length: 16 amino acids. Germline values: CDR1 MNHNS, CDR2 SASEGT. The sequenced CDR3 bases are TGTGCCAGCAGTGAATTTACGCGGGGGCAAGAAGAGACG. Amino acids: CASSEFTRGQEET. The whole CDR3 region reads CASSEFTRGQEETQYF.

This clone has ten or more counts. With the read ending 3 residues before the CDR3 end, the germline J gene is used to fill in that end. This chain joins TRBV19 and TRBJ2-7; 9 bases match TRBD1. The V and J ends lost 6 bases and 5 bases, in that order; junction bases with no gene match: 11. The CDR3 spans 15 residues. Germline-derived CDR1 and CDR2 are LNHDA and SQIVND (reference sequence). The sequenced part of the CDR3 DNA is TGTGCCAGTAGCATCACCGGGACAGGGTTCCACGAG. Translation: CASSITGTGFHE. The CDR3 in full is CASSITGTGFHEQYF.

The sample holds many counts of this clone. The CDR3 end falls 3 residues outside the read, so it is completed with the germline J gene. The V and J genes are TRBV7-3 and TRBJ2-1; 9 bases are shared with TRBD2. The CDR3 is made up of 15 amino acids. Per the germline V gene, CDR1 is SGHTA and CDR2 is FQGTGA. V shed 1 base, J shed 9 bases, and the junction held 7 bases outside the gene matches. CDR3 loop: CASSLRAGGPGEQFF. CDR3 bases read: TGTGCCAGCAGCTTAAGGGCGGGGGGGCCGGGTGAG.

This clone was found many times. The read halts 3 residues ahead of the CDR3 end, with the missing end drawn from the germline J gene. V gene TRBV5-1 combines with J gene TRBJ2-7; 7 bases match TRBD2. The trim removed 4 bases at V and 0 bases at J, leaving 10 bases unmatched. CDR1 is SGHRS, CDR2 YFSETQ, per germline. The CDR3 loop spans 16 amino acids. The CDR3 protein is CASSTAPSGASYEQYF. The part of the CDR3 DNA that was read is TGCGCCAGCAGCACGGCCCCCAGCGGGGCCTCCTACGAG.

This clone was counted at least ten times. The read ends 3 residues early relative to the CDR3; the germline J gene fills the gap. This rearrangement joins TRBV2 to TRBJ2-7; D perhaps matches TRBD1 (6 bases). The CDR3 runs to 12 residues. V lost 4 bases to trimming and J lost 6 bases, with 10 bases between them. Germline assignment: CDR1 SNHLY and CDR2 FYNNEI. The sequenced part of the CDR3 DNA is TGTGCCAGCAGTGTGGGGGCTGGCGAG. Translated: CASSVGAGE. The whole CDR3 is CASSVGAGEQYF.

This clone was picked up a small number of times. The read comes to an end 3 residues before the CDR3 does, leaving the germline J gene to fill in the end. The chain couples TRBV2 to TRBJ1-1, with TRBD1 identical over 7 bases. Per germline, CDR1 SNHLY and CDR2 FYNNEI. This CDR3 has 13 residues. This CDR3 reads CASSPQGLILAFF. The covered CDR3 bases are TGTGCCAGCAGCCCACAGGGGTTAATCTTA.